The source of this T cell receptor (beta chain) is a study of graft-versus-host responses after intestinal transplantation. Looking at the study overall: Anti-thymocyte globulin induction, then tacrolimus and steroids for two to four years, went to all recipients. Study-wide results and caveats: GvH clonotypes were identified within recipient marrow, with a subset emerging first in ileum or blood. Those patients showing graft-donor T cell macrochimerism displayed high graft-versus-host to host-versus-graft clonal ratios in allografts. Early after transplant, HvG clones declined as circulating GvH clones peaked.

Of note for this clone: Its target is not known.

The ends were cut back, 4 bases at V and 7 bases at J, with 16 bases in the middle. The CDR3 is made up of 13 amino acids. Per germline, CDR1 SQVTM and CDR2 ANQGSEA. TCRdb keeps only in-frame clones here, not all; method: immunoSEQ multiplex PCR. This sample has about 61,000 clones, with approximately 94% found just once. This chain joins TRBV29-1 and TRBJ1-2; D is possibly TRBD1 (5 bases). Sequencing was performed on unstimulated CD4+ T cells sorted from spleen or lymph node cells, taken before transplant. The source of this sequence is a human donor who was the organ donor for an intestinal transplant. CDR3 loop: CSVGNQGSSGYTF. The CDR3 bases are TGCAGCGTTGGGAACCAGGGATCCAGTGGCTACACCTTC.